This T cell receptor beta chain stems from a study of blood T cells in healthy people across ages. Germline V gene lookup returns CDR1 SNHLY and CDR2 FYNNEI. Losses at the gene ends were 5 bases for V and 2 bases for J; bases not matched to a gene: 3. This CDR3 spans 15 amino acids. A word on this clonotype: Its antigen is currently unknown.

Combining a sample-barcoded 5' primer with a J-beta primer mix, a second PCR ran for about 7 to 11 cycles. TCRdb recomputed calls from the 5' RACE reads with MiXCR, one row per CDR3 protein. The sample has 780,000 or so distinct CDR3 sequences; roughly 50% are singletons. General study findings and limits: Unsorted PBMCs prevented conclusive naive versus antigen-experienced comparison.

The sequence was collected from a man between 35 and 55 years old in good health. This chain links TRBV2 with TRBJ2-3; 11 bases line up with TRBD2. Sequenced: blood. CDR3 nucleotide sequence: TGTGCCAGCAGTCTAGCGGGGGGCTACACAGATACGCAGTATTTT. This gives the protein CASSLAGGYTDTQYF.